These 10 T cell receptor beta chains were sequenced from one sample in a study of control samples from healthy donors and cancer patients. The assay was immunoSEQ multiplex PCR, and TCRdb's table has in-frame clones only and misses some. The profile covers 140,000 to 150,000 clones, with more than 85% appearing a single time and approximately 2.9% taken by the ten largest. The sequencing sample was made of blood. The receptor set was obtained from a young man in good health.

The CDR3: CAWGGQRNEQFF. CDR3 in DNA: TGTGCCTGGGGAGGACAACGCAATGAGCAGTTCTTC. The V and J genes are TRBV30 and TRBJ2-1, with D perhaps matching TRBD1 or TRBD2 (5 bases each). CDR3 length: 12 residues. Germline V lookup: CDR1 GTSNPN, CDR2 SVGIG (reference sequence). V was trimmed by 5 bases and J by 6 bases, leaving 11 bases between them.

This chain uses TRBV5-6 with TRBJ1-2; weak D call: TRBD1 (6 bases). Trimming pared 4 bases from V and 4 bases from J, leaving 14 bases between. The germline CDR1 and CDR2 sequences are SGHDT and YYEEEE. CDR3 length equals 14 residues. The CDR3 loop is CASSLIRGGYGYTF. CDR3 nucleotides: TGTGCCAGCAGCCTCATCAGGGGAGGCTATGGCTACACCTTC.

The CDR3 nucleotides are TGTGCCAGCAGGGAGGGGGGGGCCACCTATGGCTACACCTTC. Translation: CASREGGATYGYTF. The J gene is TRBJ1-2, the V gene TRBV2; TRBD1 is a possible D gene (6 bases). Trimming stripped 6 bases from V and 4 bases from J, with 15 bases between. This CDR3 contains 14 residues. CDR1 and CDR2 from the germline V gene are SNHLY and FYNNEI.

CDR3 sequence: CASSPQDRVSTDTQYF. Written as DNA, the CDR3 is TGTGCCAGTAGTCCTCAGGACAGAGTTAGCACAGATACGCAGTATTTT. The chain combines TRBV19 with TRBJ2-3; the D gene is possibly TRBD1 (6 bases). The germline gives CDR1 LNHDA, CDR2 SQIVND (reference sequence). V was shortened by 5 bases and J by 0 bases, with 15 bases between the two germline ends. This CDR3 has 16 residues.

V and J are TRBV15 and TRBJ1-5; no firm D call. Trimming cost V 7 bases and J 5 bases, with 15 bases left between them. Germline V gives CDR1 LNHNV, CDR2 YYDKDF (reference sequence). This CDR3 spans 14 amino acids. The CDR3 sequence: CATTDVKTYQPQHF. In DNA, the CDR3 is TGTGCCACCACTGACGTCAAGACTTATCAGCCCCAGCATTTT.

V usage is TRBV7-6 and J usage is TRBJ1-3, with 8 bases identical to TRBD1. The CDR3 spans 16 residues. After removal of 4 bases from V and 0 bases from J, the junction contained 5 bases not matched to a gene. Germline values: CDR1 SGHVS, CDR2 FNYEAQ. This CDR3 reads CASSWGQEFSGNTIYF. The CDR3 region has the DNA TGTGCCAGCAGCTGGGGACAGGAGTTCTCTGGAAACACCATATATTTT.

In regard to this clone: The same CDR3 arises from other DNA sequences in this sample as well. This chain uses TRBV3-1 (or the pseudogene TRBV3-2) with TRBJ2-2; D possibly matches TRBD1 or TRBD2 (5 bases each). Germline V gene lookup returns CDR1 LGHDT and CDR2 YNNKEL (reference sequence). The V gene lost 1 base and the J gene lost 4 bases, with 13 bases spanning the gap. The CDR3 extends over 16 amino acids. The CDR3 DNA sequence: TGTGCCAGCAGCCAAGGGGGACGGGGTGGCACCGGGGAGCTGTTTTTT. Its protein product is CASSQGGRGGTGELFF.

The gene calls are TRBV12-3 or TRBV12-4 and TRBJ1-2; 7 positions agree with TRBD1. V lost 6 bases and J lost 4; bases outside the gene matches: 5. The CDR3 sequence is 13 residues long. In DNA, the CDR3 is TGTGCCAGCAGCCCGGGACAGACCTATGGCTACACCTTC. Protein product: CASSPGQTYGYTF.

V and J are TRBV12-5 and TRBJ1-1; possibly TRBD1 for D (5 bases). The CDR3 loop spans 17 amino acids. The ends were cut back, 0 bases at V and 6 bases at J, with 20 bases in the middle. Germline loops: CDR1 LGHNT, CDR2 FRNRAP. Here the CDR3 reads CASGLVLAGILGPEAFF. CDR3 coding DNA: TGTGCTAGTGGTTTGGTACTTGCCGGGATCCTGGGACCTGAAGCTTTCTTT.

The chain is built from TRBV5-4 and TRBJ1-2; no clear D. V dropped 4 bases and J dropped 5 bases, with 15 bases sitting between them. The germline CDR1 and CDR2 sequences are SGHNT and YYREEE (reference sequence). CDR3 length: 14 amino acids. The CDR3 loop reads CASSLAEGRYGYTF. CDR3 in DNA: TGTGCCAGCAGCCTGGCGGAGGGTAGATATGGCTACACCTTC.